What follows describes a single T cell receptor (beta chain). Its specificity is unknown. The treatment here: around 19 received Ad26.COV2.S at low or high dose, single or two shots; roughly 5 received placebo; per-sample allocation not given. Sampling took place 63 days after the first vaccine or placebo injection. Germline values: CDR1 SGHVS, CDR2 FNYEAQ. The CDR3 extends over 15 amino acids. V was shortened by 1 base and J by 5 bases, with 15 bases between the two germline ends. This sample is part of a study of Ad26.COV2.S vaccination and SARS-CoV-2 variants. Study context: The vaccine Ad26.COV2.S was put into the muscle once, or twice with 56 days between. General study points: TCR breadth and depth estimates may have understated total T cell responses. Similar non-spike TCR breadth was seen in vaccine and placebo recipients. In vaccinated individuals, spike-specific CD8+ and CD4+ T cell responses reportedly displayed substantial breadth.

Data came from immunoSEQ multiplex PCR; TCRdb stores just in-frame clones and leaves some out. The table includes a few hundred thousand clones, 75% to 95% detected once. The specimen comprised peripheral blood, sampled in a trial of Ad26.COV2.S vaccine versus placebo. The source of this sequence is a person aged 18-60 years who received the Ad26.COV2.S COVID-19 vaccine or a placebo. The chain uses TRBV7-6 and TRBJ2-7; D gene unclear. Here the CDR3 DNA reads TGTGCCAGCAGCTTAGTTCCGGATGGACCCGACGAGCAGTACTTC. Protein sequence: CASSLVPDGPDEQYF.